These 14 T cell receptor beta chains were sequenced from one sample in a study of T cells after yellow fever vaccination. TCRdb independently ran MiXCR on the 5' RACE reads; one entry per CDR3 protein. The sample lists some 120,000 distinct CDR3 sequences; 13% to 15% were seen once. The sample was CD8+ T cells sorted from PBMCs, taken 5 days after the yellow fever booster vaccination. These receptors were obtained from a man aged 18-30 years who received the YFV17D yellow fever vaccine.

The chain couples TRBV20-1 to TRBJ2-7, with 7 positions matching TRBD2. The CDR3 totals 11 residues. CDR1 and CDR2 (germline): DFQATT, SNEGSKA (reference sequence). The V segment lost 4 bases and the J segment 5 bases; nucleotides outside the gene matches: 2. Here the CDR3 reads CSAKGGNEQYV. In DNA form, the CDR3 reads TGCAGTGCTAAGGGAGGGAACGAGCAGTACGTC.

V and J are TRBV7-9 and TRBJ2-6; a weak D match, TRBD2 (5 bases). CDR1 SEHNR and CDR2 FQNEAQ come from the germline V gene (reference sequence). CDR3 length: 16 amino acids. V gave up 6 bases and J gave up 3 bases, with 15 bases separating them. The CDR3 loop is CASRPPLAGGANVLTF. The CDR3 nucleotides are TGTGCCAGCAGACCGCCCCTAGCAGGTGGGGCCAACGTCCTGACTTTC.

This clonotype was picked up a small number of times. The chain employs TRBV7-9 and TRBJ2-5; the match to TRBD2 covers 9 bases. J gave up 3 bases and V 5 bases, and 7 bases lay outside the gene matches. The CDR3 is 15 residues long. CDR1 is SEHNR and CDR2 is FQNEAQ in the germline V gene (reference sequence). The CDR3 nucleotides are TGTGCCAGCAGCCCCGAAAGACTAGCGGAAGAGACCCAGTACTTC. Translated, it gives CASSPERLAEETQYF.

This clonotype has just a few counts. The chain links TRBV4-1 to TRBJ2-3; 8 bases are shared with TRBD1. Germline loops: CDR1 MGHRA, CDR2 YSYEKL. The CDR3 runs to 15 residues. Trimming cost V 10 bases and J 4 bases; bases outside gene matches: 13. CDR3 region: CATQPGNRGADTQYF. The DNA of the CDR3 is TGCGCCACCCAGCCAGGTAACAGGGGGGCAGATACGCAGTATTTT.

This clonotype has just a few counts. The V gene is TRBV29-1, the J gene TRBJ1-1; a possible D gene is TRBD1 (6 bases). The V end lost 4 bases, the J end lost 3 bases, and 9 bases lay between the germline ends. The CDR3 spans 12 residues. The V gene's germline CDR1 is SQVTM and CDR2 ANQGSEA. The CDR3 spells CSVVGAYTEAFF. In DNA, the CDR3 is TGCAGCGTTGTGGGGGCTTACACTGAAGCTTTCTTT.

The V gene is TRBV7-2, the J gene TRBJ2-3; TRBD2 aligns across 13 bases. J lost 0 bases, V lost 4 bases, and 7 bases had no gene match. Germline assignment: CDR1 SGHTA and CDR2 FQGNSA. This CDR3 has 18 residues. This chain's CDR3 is CASSSGLAGVSSTDTQYF. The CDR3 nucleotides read TGTGCCAGCAGCTCAGGACTAGCGGGGGTATCTAGCACAGATACGCAGTATTTT.

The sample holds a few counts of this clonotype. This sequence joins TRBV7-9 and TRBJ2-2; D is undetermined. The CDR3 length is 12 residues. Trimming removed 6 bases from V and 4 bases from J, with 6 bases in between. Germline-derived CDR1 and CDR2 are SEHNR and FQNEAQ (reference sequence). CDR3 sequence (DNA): TGTGCCAGCAGAGGACCCACCGGGGAGCTGTTTTTT. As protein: CASRGPTGELFF.

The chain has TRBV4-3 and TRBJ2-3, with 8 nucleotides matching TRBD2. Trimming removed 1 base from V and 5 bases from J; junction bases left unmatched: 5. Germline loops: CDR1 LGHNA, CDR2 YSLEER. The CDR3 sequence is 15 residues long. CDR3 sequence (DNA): TGCGCCAGCAGCCAAGTTGCCCGGGGGGGAGATACGCAGTATTTT. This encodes CASSQVARGGDTQYF.

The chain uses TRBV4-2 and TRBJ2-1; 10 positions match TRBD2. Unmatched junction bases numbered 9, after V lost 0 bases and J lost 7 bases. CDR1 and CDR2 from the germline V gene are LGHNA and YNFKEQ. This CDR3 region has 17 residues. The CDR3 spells CASSQDGASGGGNEQFF. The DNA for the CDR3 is TGTGCCAGCAGCCAAGATGGGGCTAGCGGGGGTGGAAATGAGCAGTTCTTC.

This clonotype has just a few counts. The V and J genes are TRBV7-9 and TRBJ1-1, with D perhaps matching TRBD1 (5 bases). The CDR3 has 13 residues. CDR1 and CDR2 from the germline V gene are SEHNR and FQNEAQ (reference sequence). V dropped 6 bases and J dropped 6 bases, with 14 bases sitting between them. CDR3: CASSQQVNAEAFF. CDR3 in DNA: TGTGCCAGCAGTCAACAGGTTAACGCTGAAGCTTTCTTT.

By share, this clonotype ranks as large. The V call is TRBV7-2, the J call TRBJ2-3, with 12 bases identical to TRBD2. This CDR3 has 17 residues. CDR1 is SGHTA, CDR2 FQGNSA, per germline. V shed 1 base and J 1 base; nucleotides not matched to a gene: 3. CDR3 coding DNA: TGTGCCAGCAGCTTAGTAGCTAGCGGGGGGGGCACAGATACGCAGTATTTT. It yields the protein CASSLVASGGGTDTQYF.

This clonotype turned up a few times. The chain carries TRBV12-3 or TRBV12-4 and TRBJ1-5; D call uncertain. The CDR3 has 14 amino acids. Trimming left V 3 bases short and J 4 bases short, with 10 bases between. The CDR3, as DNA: TGTGCCAGCAGTTTGGAACGTAGGAATCAGCCCCAGCATTTT. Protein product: CASSLERRNQPQHF.

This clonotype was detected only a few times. The CDR3 region is CAISEVQVYGYTF. As DNA, the CDR3 is TGTGCCATCAGTGAGGTACAGGTTTATGGCTACACCTTC. V and J are TRBV10-3 and TRBJ1-2; TRBD1 might be the D (5 bases). The CDR3 totals 13 residues. V was shortened by 2 bases and J by 5 bases, with 9 bases between the two germline ends. Germline assignment: CDR1 ENHRY and CDR2 SYGVKD.

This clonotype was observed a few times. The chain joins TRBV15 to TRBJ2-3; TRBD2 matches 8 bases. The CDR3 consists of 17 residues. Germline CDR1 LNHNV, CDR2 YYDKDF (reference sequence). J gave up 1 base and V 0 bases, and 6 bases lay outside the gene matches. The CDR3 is CATSRDFSRGGTDTQYF. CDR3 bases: TGTGCCACCAGCAGAGATTTTTCGCGGGGGGGCACAGATACGCAGTATTTT. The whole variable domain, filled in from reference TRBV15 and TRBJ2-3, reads DAMVIQNPRYQVTQFGKPVTLSCSQTLNHNVMYWYQQKSSQAPKLLFHYYDKDFNNEADTPDNFQSRRPNTSFCFLDIRSPGLGDTAMYLCATSRDFSRGGTDTQYFGPGTRLTVL.